The 15 T cell receptor beta chains listed next were all sequenced from one sample in a study of beta chain features in type 1 diabetes. The study's findings and limits: All four CD4+ subsets of Type 1 diabetes patients contained TCRB CDR3s that were moderately but significantly shorter.

The authors reverse transcribed all of the isolated RNA, so sequencing captured expressed TCRB transcripts. The protocol was immunoSEQ multiplex PCR, while the TCRdb copy is restricted to in-frame clones and leaves out a portion. The sample lists 95,000 to 150,000 clones, roughly 17% occurring once. No antigen is known for these receptors. The sequencing sample was made of central memory CD4+ T cells from blood. Receptors originate from a man aged 18 to 29 with type 1 diabetes.

This clone appeared a few times. CDR3 amino acids: CASSWDQQQETQYF. The CDR3 DNA reads TGTGCCAGCAGCTGGGACCAGCAGCAAGAGACCCAGTACTTC. This sequence joins TRBV5-4 and TRBJ2-5; D tentatively fits TRBD1 or TRBD2 (5 bases each). Germline values: CDR1 SGHNT, CDR2 YYREEE (reference sequence). The CDR3 covers 14 residues. V gave up 3 bases and J gave up 2 bases, with 11 bases separating them.

This clone turned up a few times. Relative to the germline gene, one junction end is altered; a read error may explain this. The V gene is TRBV10-3, the J gene TRBJ2-2; D could derive from TRBD1 or TRBD2 (5 bases each). The CDR3 length is 17 residues. The germline CDR1 and CDR2 sequences are ENHRY and SYGVKD. In DNA, the CDR3 is TGTGCCACCAGTGAGGGTATAGGACACAGGAACACCGGGGAGCTGTTTTTT. Amino acids: CATSEGIGHRNTGELFF.

In its sample, this clone was seen a few times. The V and J genes are TRBV29-1 and TRBJ2-3; 7 nucleotides line up with TRBD2. The CDR3 totals 13 residues. The trim removed 6 bases at V and 0 bases at J, leaving 3 bases unmatched. Germline V gene lookup returns CDR1 SQVTM and CDR2 ANQGSEA. CDR3 sequence: CSVGGESTDTQYF. The CDR3, as DNA: TGCAGCGTGGGGGGGGAAAGCACAGATACGCAGTATTTT.

This clone was detected a few times. This chain joins TRBV2 and TRBJ1-5; a possible D gene is TRBD1 (5 bases). V shed 6 bases and J shed 6 bases, with 15 bases lying between them. In germline, CDR1 is SNHLY, CDR2 FYNNEI. The CDR3 loop spans 14 amino acids. The DNA for the CDR3 is TGTGCCAGCAGCACCCAGGGTGGCGGTCAGCCCCAGCATTTT. Translated, it gives CASSTQGGGQPQHF.

This clone was counted only a few times. The J gene is TRBJ2-1, the V gene TRBV28; the D gene is possibly TRBD1 (6 bases). The CDR3 runs to 14 residues. The germline CDR1 and CDR2 sequences are MDHEN and SYDVKM. V lost 2 bases, J lost 6 bases, and 11 bases lay in between. The CDR3: CASSLGGALNEQFF. As DNA, the CDR3 is TGTGCCAGCAGTTTAGGGGGCGCACTCAATGAGCAGTTCTTC.

The V and J genes are TRBV30 and TRBJ2-1; TRBD2 agrees at 13 bases. V lost 0 bases to trimming and J lost 14 bases; unmatched junction nucleotides: 10. The CDR3 is made up of 15 amino acids. Germline CDR1 reads GTSNPN; CDR2 reads SVGIG (reference sequence). CDR3 loop: CAWSVIGLAGDDEFF. The CDR3 nucleotides are TGTGCCTGGAGTGTTATTGGACTAGCGGGAGATGATGAGTTCTTC.

This clone was seen once. The chain links TRBV4-2 to TRBJ2-3, with 15 bases fitting TRBD2. V shed 0 bases, J shed 4 bases, and the junction held 8 bases outside the gene matches. CDR1 and CDR2 from the germline V gene are LGHNA and YNFKEQ. This CDR3 comprises 19 residues. The CDR3 nucleotides read TGTGCCAGCAGCCAAGAATTTTTCGGGACTAGCGGGAGGTCAGATACGCAGTATTTT. Its protein is CASSQEFFGTSGRSDTQYF.

The chain has TRBV29-1 and TRBJ2-2; 14 bases align to TRBD2. The CDR3 loop spans 14 amino acids. Germline V gene data show CDR1 as SQVTM and CDR2 as ANQGSEA. V lost 6 bases, J lost 5 bases, and 2 bases stayed unmatched. This chain's CDR3 is CSVTSGRGTGELFF. The CDR3 nucleotides read TGCAGCGTGACTAGCGGGAGGGGGACCGGGGAGCTGTTTTTT.

This chain links TRBV7-9 with TRBJ2-3; D is perhaps TRBD2 (6 bases). CDR3 size: 16 residues. The V end was cut by 2 bases, the J end by 3 bases, with 15 bases between. CDR1 and CDR2 from the germline V gene are SEHNR and FQNEAQ (reference sequence). Here the CDR3 DNA reads TGTGCCAGCAGCTTATTTGTCGGGAGCAATACAGATACGCAGTATTTT. Translated, it gives CASSLFVGSNTDTQYF.

There are a few counts of this clone. This chain connects TRBV14 to TRBJ1-3, with D unresolved. The CDR3 totals 12 residues. V was trimmed by 1 base and J by 7 bases, leaving 5 bases between them. CDR1 and CDR2 from the germline V gene are SGHDN and FVKESK. The CDR3 bases are TGTGCCAGCAGCCAAGGTGGGAACACCATATATTTT. Translation: CASSQGGNTIYF.

The V call is TRBV7-2, the J call TRBJ2-4; the D gene is possibly TRBD1 (5 bases). With 1 base removed from V and 14 bases from J, the gap between germline ends came to 9 bases. Germline-derived CDR1 and CDR2 are SGHTA and FQGNSA. The CDR3 spans 11 residues. The CDR3 coding sequence is TGTGCCAGCAGCTTAGGCAGGGTTGAGTACTTC. It is translated as CASSLGRVEYF.

This clone was picked up a small number of times. V and J are TRBV11-1 and TRBJ2-4; TRBD1 or TRBD2 may be the D gene (5 bases each). Germline CDR1 is SGHAT and CDR2 is FQDESV (reference sequence). The CDR3 has 15 residues. The V gene lost 4 bases and the J gene lost 0 bases, with 10 bases spanning the gap. In nucleotides, the CDR3 is TGTGCCAGCAGCTCTTCAGGGACAGCCAAAAACATTCAGTACTTC. Translation gives CASSSSGTAKNIQYF.

Worth noting for this clone: Different DNA sequences within this sample yield the same CDR3. The gene calls are TRBV5-8 and TRBJ2-5; D is ambiguous. Trimming left V 3 bases short and J 4 bases short, with 7 bases between. The germline gives CDR1 SGHTS, CDR2 YDEGEE. This CDR3 is built from 12 residues. CDR3 DNA sequence: TGTGCCAGCAGCTCGGCACGAGAGACCCAGTACTTC. It is translated as CASSSARETQYF.

This clone came up a few times. The CDR3, as DNA: TGCAGCGTTACTAGCTCCCGTACAGATACGCAGTATTTT. Translating gives CSVTSSRTDTQYF. The chain uses TRBV29-1 and TRBJ2-3, with D possibly matching TRBD2 (6 bases). V was cut by 5 bases and J by 3 bases, with 12 bases left in between. CDR1 is SQVTM, CDR2 ANQGSEA, per germline. CDR3 length: 13 residues.

This chain joins TRBV5-4 and TRBJ2-5; 13 bases align to TRBD2. The CDR3 extends over 16 amino acids. Trimming cost V 4 bases and J 5 bases; bases outside gene matches: 8. Germline lookup yields CDR1 SGHNT and CDR2 YYREEE (reference sequence). The CDR3 here is CASSLRLAGGLETQYF. The CDR3 nucleotides read TGTGCCAGCAGCCTGAGACTAGCGGGAGGTCTGGAGACCCAGTACTTC. Complete variable domain (other parts from reference TRBV5-4 and TRBJ2-5): ETGVTQSPTHLIKTRGQQVTLRCSSQSGHNTVSWYQQALGQGPQFIFQYYREEENGRGNFPPRFSGLQFPNYSSELNVNALELDDSALYLCASSLRLAGGLETQYFGPGTRLLVL.